A selection of T cell receptor beta chains follows, all from one sample in a study of T cell responses to AZD1222 COVID-19 vaccine. Repertoires were generated with immunoSEQ multiplex PCR, while TCRdb's copy carries only in-frame clones and drops some. The data show tens of thousands of clones, approximately 90% seen once. Sequences were derived from peripheral blood, sampled 28 days after the second AZD1222 dose. The receptors come from an adult who received the AZD1222 COVID-19 vaccine. Each CDR3 is given with its conserved first and last residue. D genes are given only for firm matches. Not all rows give a size; the values are once, few, many and, for expanded clones, a class.

CDR3 protein	CDR3 DNA	V gene	J gene	D gene	clone size
CASSQFMGSDGELFF	TGTGCCAGCAGCCAATTTATGGGGTCTGACGGGGAGCTGTTTTTT	TRBV3-1/TRBV3-2	TRBJ2-2	.	.
CASSFRGATEAFF	TGTGCCAGCAGCTTTAGGGGGGCCACTGAAGCTTTCTTT	TRBV7-2	TRBJ1-1	.	.
CASSTETEGVHGYTF	TGTGCCAGCAGTACCGAGACAGAAGGGGTCCATGGCTACACCTTC	TRBV28	TRBJ1-2	.	.
CSASLAGASTDTQYF	TGCAGTGCTAGTCTAGCGGGGGCCAGCACAGATACGCAGTATTTT	TRBV20-1	TRBJ2-3	TRBD2	.
CASSWTDSSGNTIYF	TGTGCCAGCAGCTGGACAGATAGCTCTGGAAACACCATATATTTT	TRBV5-5	TRBJ1-3	.	.
CASSFARVNEQFF	TGTGCCAGCAGTTTTGCCAGGGTCAATGAGCAGTTCTTC	TRBV27	TRBJ2-1	.	.
CASSTGTGGINQPQHF	TGTGCCAGTAGTACCGGGACAGGGGGGATCAATCAGCCCCAGCATTTT	TRBV19	TRBJ1-5	TRBD1	.
CASSLGGAAFF	TGTGCCAGCAGCTTAGGCGGCGCGGCTTTCTTT	TRBV11-1	TRBJ1-1	.	.
CATSDSRTGGFVNEQFF	TGTGCCACCAGTGACTCGAGGACAGGAGGATTTGTCAATGAGCAGTTCTTC	TRBV24-1	TRBJ2-1	TRBD1	.
CASSQVGTSGNTIYF	TGCGCCAGCAGCCAAGTGGGGACCTCTGGAAACACCATATATTTT	TRBV4-1	TRBJ1-3	.	once
CASSRTGAHNQPQHF	TGTGCCAGCAGCCGGACAGGAGCCCACAATCAGCCCCAGCATTTT	TRBV3-1/TRBV3-2	TRBJ1-5	TRBD1	.
CASSPWTSGGTDTQYF	TGTGCCAGCAGCCCGTGGACTAGCGGGGGCACAGATACGCAGTATTTT	TRBV11-2	TRBJ2-3	TRBD2	.
CASSVGRAGTGELFF	TGTGCCAGCAGCGTAGGGAGGGCGGGCACCGGGGAGCTGTTTTTT	TRBV9	TRBJ2-2	.	.
CASSIVAAYNEQFF	TGTGCCAGTAGTATAGTAGCGGCCTACAATGAGCAGTTCTTC	TRBV19	TRBJ2-1	.	.
CASSRDRLSYGYTF	TGTGCCAGCAGCAGAGACAGGCTTAGTTATGGCTACACCTTC	TRBV9	TRBJ1-2	.	.
CASSLRREADTQYF	TGTGCCAGCAGCTTAAGAAGGGAGGCAGATACGCAGTATTTT	TRBV11-2	TRBJ2-3	.	.
CASILNTEAFF	TGTGCCAGCATCTTGAACACTGAAGCTTTCTTT	TRBV6-5	TRBJ1-1	.	.
CAWSVRGGRDEQFF	TGTGCCTGGAGTGTACGGGGGGGCCGCGATGAGCAGTTCTTC	TRBV30	TRBJ2-1	TRBD2	.
CASSLVVRGDTEAFF	TGTGCCAGCAGCTTAGTCGTCAGGGGGGACACTGAAGCTTTCTTT	TRBV11-2	TRBJ1-1	TRBD1	.
CASSPQTGAVSGANVLTF	TGTGCCAGCAGCCCTCAGACAGGGGCCGTCTCTGGGGCCAACGTCCTGACTTTC	TRBV13	TRBJ2-6	TRBD1	.
CASRIESTDEQFF	TGTGCCAGCAGGATAGAGAGCACCGATGAGCAGTTCTTC	TRBV7-9	TRBJ2-1	.	.
CASSTPGQGSYEQYF	TGTGCCAGCAGTACGCCGGGACAGGGCTCCTACGAGCAGTACTTC	TRBV28	TRBJ2-7	TRBD1	.
CASSLEGEAFF	TGCGCCAGCAGCTTGGAGGGGGAAGCTTTCTTT	TRBV5-1	TRBJ1-1	.	once
CASSMSGGQGQYF	TGTGCCAGTAGTATGTCGGGGGGACAAGGCCAGTACTTC	TRBV19	TRBJ2-5	.	.
CASSYSYNEQFF	TGTGCCAGCAGTTACTCGTACAATGAGCAGTTCTTC	TRBV6-6	TRBJ2-1	.	.
CASSPGGTSNTIYF	TGTGCCAGCAGCCCAGGGGGGACCAGCAACACCATATATTTT	TRBV11-3	TRBJ1-3	TRBD1	.
CASSLDPGQVSNQPQHF	TGCGCCAGCAGCTTGGATCCTGGACAGGTTAGCAATCAGCCCCAGCATTTT	TRBV5-1	TRBJ1-5	TRBD1	.
CASSRSTGELFF	TGTGCCAGCAGCAGGAGTACCGGGGAGCTGTTTTTT	TRBV12-3/TRBV12-4	TRBJ2-2	.	.
CASSLAPRADRAFF	TGTGCCAGCAGCTTAGCCCCTAGGGCTGATCGAGCTTTCTTT	TRBV7-9	TRBJ1-1	.	.
CASSLGPPGSFGETQYF	TGTGCCAGCAGCTTAGGCCCTCCGGGATCCTTTGGCGAGACCCAGTACTTC	TRBV7-3	TRBJ2-5	.	.
CASSYGTQRGNTEAFF	TGTGCCAGCAGCTACGGGACCCAGAGGGGGAACACTGAAGCTTTCTTT	TRBV13	TRBJ1-1	.	.
CASRNGAYYGYTF	TGTGCCAGCAGAAACGGGGCATACTATGGCTACACCTTC	TRBV28	TRBJ1-2	.	.
CASSLVGFGLWDEQFF	TGCGCCAGCAGCTTGGTGGGGTTCGGATTGTGGGATGAGCAGTTCTTC	TRBV5-1	TRBJ2-1	.	.
CASSQAGTGGNTEAFF	TGTGCCAGCAGCCAAGCTGGGACAGGGGGCAACACTGAAGCTTTCTTT	TRBV4-2	TRBJ1-1	TRBD1	.
CASSYSGANYGYTF	TGTGCCAGCAGTTACTCGGGGGCGAACTATGGCTACACCTTC	TRBV6-5	TRBJ1-2	.	few
CASSFGTGGSNQPQHF	TGTGCCAGCAGCTTTGGGACAGGGGGCAGCAATCAGCCCCAGCATTTT	TRBV5-6	TRBJ1-5	TRBD1	.
CASSEELEAEAFF	TGTGCCAGCAGTGAAGAATTGGAAGCTGAAGCTTTCTTT	TRBV6-1	TRBJ1-1	.	.
CASSRDSQETQYF	TGTGCCAGCAGTCGGGACAGCCAAGAGACCCAGTACTTC	TRBV4-2	TRBJ2-5	TRBD1	few
CASTPGHPNTGELFF	TGTGCCAGCACCCCAGGGCATCCGAACACCGGGGAGCTGTTTTTT	TRBV11-3	TRBJ2-2	.	.
CASSFLQGTSTDTQYF	TGTGCCAGCAGCTTTCTCCAGGGGACCTCGACAGATACGCAGTATTTT	TRBV7-2	TRBJ2-3	.	.